Shown below are 14 T cell receptor beta chains from a single sample sequenced in a study of beta chain features in type 1 diabetes. Sequencing targeted expressed TCRB transcripts, as all isolated RNA had been reverse transcribed. Produced via immunoSEQ multiplex PCR; TCRdb's table is partial and in-frame only. The table has 250,000 to 350,000 clones, 12% to 15% seen once. Specimen: central memory CD4+ T cells from blood. The receptors shown here come from a young man in good health.

This clone was seen a handful of times. The same CDR3 is also encoded by other DNA sequences in this sample. The genes are TRBV5-1 and TRBJ2-3, with 10 bases fitting TRBD2. CDR1 is SGHRS and CDR2 is YFSETQ in the germline V gene. V gave up 1 base and J gave up 6 bases; unmatched junction bases: 8. The CDR3 contains 16 residues. DNA for the CDR3: TGCGCCAGCAGCTTGTCCCAAGCGGGGGGGACCGATACGCAGTATTTT. Translating gives CASSLSQAGGTDTQYF.

The genes are TRBV5-4 and TRBJ2-3; the match to TRBD2 covers 7 bases. The V segment lost 5 bases and the J segment 5 bases; nucleotides outside the gene matches: 2. Per the germline V gene, CDR1 is SGHNT and CDR2 is YYREEE (reference sequence). This CDR3 comprises 12 residues. The CDR3 nucleotides are TGTGCCAGCAGAGCGGGGTTAGATACGCAGTATTTT. Its protein product is CASRAGLDTQYF.

This clone was seen repeatedly, ten times or more. The chain uses TRBV30 and TRBJ1-4, with D unclear. Trimming removed 0 bases at V and 0 bases at J, with 8 bases between. Looked up from germline, CDR1 is GTSNPN and CDR2 is SVGIG (reference sequence). The CDR3 is made up of 15 amino acids. CDR3 sequence reads: CAWSVVGATNEKLFF. DNA for the CDR3: TGTGCCTGGAGTGTAGTGGGTGCAACTAATGAAAAACTGTTTTTT.

This clone occurred a few times. The rearrangement links TRBV6-1 to TRBJ1-2, with D uncertain. Germline CDR1 MNHNS, CDR2 SASEGT. CDR3 size: 13 residues. Trimming stripped 0 bases from V and 5 bases from J, with 7 bases between. CDR3 coding DNA: TGTGCCAGCAGTGAAGCAGAGGGATATGGCTACACCTTC. It codes for CASSEAEGYGYTF.

This clone was picked up a small number of times. The junction does not match germline at one end; this may be a read error. The chain has TRBV7-7 and TRBJ2-5, with a possible D match to TRBD2 (5 bases). The CDR3 spans 16 residues. Germline V CDR1 and CDR2: SSHAT, FNYEAQ (reference sequence). The chain's CDR3 is CASSLLYQGLPETQYF. The DNA of the CDR3 is TGTGCTAGCAGCTTATTATACCAAGGACTCCCCGAGACCCAGTACTTC. Supplemented by reference TRBV7-7 and TRBJ2-5, the full variable domain reads GAGVSQSPRYKVTKRGQDVTLRCDPISSHATLYWYQQALGQGPEFLTYFNYEAQPDKSGLPSDRFSAERPEGSISTLTIQRTEQRDSAMYRCASSLLYQGLPETQYFGPGTRLLVL.

The chain links TRBV5-1 to TRBJ2-5; D is tentatively TRBD1 or TRBD2 (5 bases each). Germline V CDR1 and CDR2: SGHRS, YFSETQ. Trimming took 1 base from V and 2 from J, leaving 15 bases between them. The CDR3 is made up of 16 amino acids. CDR3 loop: CASSLRGPGYQETQYF. The CDR3, as DNA: TGCGCCAGCAGCTTGCGGGGACCGGGTTATCAAGAGACCCAGTACTTC.

The CDR3 sequence is CSARDSDNSPLHF. The CDR3 DNA follows: TGCAGCGCCCGGGACAGCGATAATTCACCCCTCCACTTT. This chain links TRBV29-1 with TRBJ1-6, with 7 bases identical to TRBD1. Germline trimming cut 7 bases from V and 5 bases from J; bases unmatched to any gene: 5. This CDR3 spans 13 amino acids. Germline V CDR1 and CDR2: SQVTM, ANQGSEA.

This clone showed up just a few times. The chain combines TRBV6-1 with TRBJ1-5; D may be TRBD1 (5 bases). V lost 6 bases and J lost 1, with 13 bases in between. Germline CDR1 reads MNHNS; CDR2 reads SASEGT. This CDR3 comprises 15 residues. The CDR3 nucleotides read TGTGCCAGCAGGGAATCAGGGTTCAGCAATCAGCCCCAGCATTTT. Amino acids: CASRESGFSNQPQHF.

This clone has at least ten counts. This chain connects TRBV5-6 to TRBJ1-2; D is uncertain. The CDR3 consists of 11 residues. The germline V and J ends were trimmed by 2 bases and 8 bases, with 7 bases remaining between them. CDR1 and CDR2 (germline): SGHDT, YYEEEE. The CDR3 spells CASSFTSGYTF. The CDR3 nucleotides are TGTGCCAGCAGCTTTACATCGGGCTACACCTTC.

The chain employs TRBV2 and TRBJ1-2, with 7 bases matching TRBD1. The V and J ends lost 3 bases and 5 bases, in that order; junction bases with no gene match: 6. The V gene's germline CDR1 is SNHLY and CDR2 FYNNEI. The CDR3 has 14 residues. Here the CDR3 reads CASSEGRGRYGYTF. The CDR3 region has the DNA TGTGCCAGCAGTGAGGGCAGGGGGAGATATGGCTACACCTTC.

The chain employs TRBV7-7 and TRBJ2-5; 7 bases fit TRBD2. The DNA end is a closer match to TRBJ2-7, so the J assignment may be wrong. Germline assignment: CDR1 SSHAT and CDR2 FNYEAQ (reference sequence). The length of the CDR3 is 13 residues. The CDR3 nucleotides are TGTGCCAGCAGCTTAGGCAGGGAGGGCGAGCAGTACTTC. Protein product: CASSLGREGEQYF.

There are many counts of this clone. CDR3 nucleotide sequence: TGTGCCAGCAGCTTGGCTGCGGGAGGGGGAGAGACCCAGTACTTC. This codes for CASSLAAGGGETQYF. V gene TRBV5-4 combines with J gene TRBJ2-5; 9 positions agree with TRBD2. Germline V gene data show CDR1 as SGHNT and CDR2 as YYREEE (reference sequence). The trim removed 0 bases at V and 4 bases at J, leaving 4 bases unmatched. The CDR3 is 15 residues long.

This clone turned up a few times. This chain joins TRBV5-1 and TRBJ2-7; D ambiguous. The germline gives CDR1 SGHRS, CDR2 YFSETQ. Trimming shortened V by 2 bases and J by 7 bases, and 13 bases separated the two germline ends. The CDR3 extends over 13 amino acids. DNA of the CDR3: TGCGCCAGCAGCTTATGGAAGCCTAGGGAGCAGTACGTC. Translating it yields CASSLWKPREQYV.

This clone was recorded a few times. This CDR3 is CASLRSEPGANVLTF. The DNA of the CDR3 is TGTGCCAGTCTTAGGTCGGAGCCTGGGGCCAACGTCCTGACTTTC. The chain links TRBV19 to TRBJ2-6; D gene unclear. V shed 8 bases and J shed 2 bases, with 13 bases lying between them. Germline-derived CDR1 and CDR2 are LNHDA and SQIVND (reference sequence). This CDR3 region has 15 residues.